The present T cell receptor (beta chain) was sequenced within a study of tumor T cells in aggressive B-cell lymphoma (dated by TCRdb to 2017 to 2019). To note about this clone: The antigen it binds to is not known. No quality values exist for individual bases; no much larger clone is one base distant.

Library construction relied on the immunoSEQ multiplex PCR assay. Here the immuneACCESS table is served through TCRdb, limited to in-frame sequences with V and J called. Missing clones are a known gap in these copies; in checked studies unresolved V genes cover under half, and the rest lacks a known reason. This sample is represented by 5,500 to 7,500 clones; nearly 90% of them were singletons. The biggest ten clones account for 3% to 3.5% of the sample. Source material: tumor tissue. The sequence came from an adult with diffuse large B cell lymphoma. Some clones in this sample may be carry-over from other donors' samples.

CDR3 reads: CASSLTSTDEQFF. The base sequence is TGTGCCAGCAGCCTGACTAGTACGGATGAGCAGTTCTTC. The chain was built from TRBV5-4 and TRBJ2-1; a weak D assignment points to TRBD2 (6 bases agree). From a lookup of the germline V gene (reference sequence), CDR1 and CDR2 are SGHNT and YYREEE. V drops 4 bases and J drops 8 bases, leaving 13 bases in between. Including the terminal cysteine and phenylalanine, the CDR3 comprises 13 residues. Of the read, only the CDR3 DNA is kept; its 39 bases are in frame from base 1.